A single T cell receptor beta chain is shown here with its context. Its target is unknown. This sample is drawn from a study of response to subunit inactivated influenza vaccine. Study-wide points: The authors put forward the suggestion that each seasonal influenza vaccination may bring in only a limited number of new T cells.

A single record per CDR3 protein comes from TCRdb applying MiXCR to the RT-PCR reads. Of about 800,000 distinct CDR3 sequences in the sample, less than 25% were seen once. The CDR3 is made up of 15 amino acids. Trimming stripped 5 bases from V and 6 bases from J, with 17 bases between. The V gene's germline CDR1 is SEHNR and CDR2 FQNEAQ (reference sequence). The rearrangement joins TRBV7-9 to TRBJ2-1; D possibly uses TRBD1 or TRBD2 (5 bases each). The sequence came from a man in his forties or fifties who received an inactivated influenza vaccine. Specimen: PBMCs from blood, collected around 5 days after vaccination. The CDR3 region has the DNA TGTGCCAGCAGCCCCACGGGACCTCTAGGCAATGAGCAGTTCTTC. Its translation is CASSPTGPLGNEQFF.